The T cell receptor (beta chain) described here comes from a study of shared T cell receptors in the human thymus. The repertoire was sequenced with immunoSEQ multiplex PCR; TCRdb's copy has only in-frame clones and lacks some. The sample shows roughly 550,000 clones, approximately 80% of them seen only once. In addition, the sample was reused for a study of human thymus T cells. That work contributes: Resections from corrective heart surgery provided thymus tissue. What related research reported was that thymic repertoires overlapped highly among unrelated individuals.

The TCR originated in a boy in the first two years of life with a congenital heart defect. The sequencing sample was made of thymocytes.

The CDR3 spells CASTGEGTYEQYF. In DNA, the CDR3 is TGTGCCAGTACCGGAGAGGGTACCTACGAGCAGTACTTC. The chain employs TRBV19 and TRBJ2-7; TRBD2 is a possible D gene (5 bases). This CDR3 has 13 amino acids. V was shortened by 7 bases and J by 2 bases, with 12 bases between the two germline ends. Germline V CDR1 and CDR2: LNHDA, SQIVND (reference sequence).